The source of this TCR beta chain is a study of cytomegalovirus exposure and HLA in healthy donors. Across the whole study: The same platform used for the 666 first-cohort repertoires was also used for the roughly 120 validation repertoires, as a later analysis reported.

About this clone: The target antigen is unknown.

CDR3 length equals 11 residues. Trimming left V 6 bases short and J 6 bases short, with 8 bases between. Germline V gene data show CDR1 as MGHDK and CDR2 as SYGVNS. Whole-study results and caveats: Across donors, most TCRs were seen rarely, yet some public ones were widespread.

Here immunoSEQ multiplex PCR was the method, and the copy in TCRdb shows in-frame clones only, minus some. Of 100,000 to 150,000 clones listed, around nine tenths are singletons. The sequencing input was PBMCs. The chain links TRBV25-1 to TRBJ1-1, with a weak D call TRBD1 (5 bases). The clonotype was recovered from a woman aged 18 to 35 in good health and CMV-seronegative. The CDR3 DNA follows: TGTGCCAGCAGCCAGGGATCTGAAGCTTTCTTT. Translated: CASSQGSEAFF.